The 19 T cell receptor beta chains reported below all come from one sample, sequenced in a study of blood T cell repertoires in COVID-19. Generated by immunoSEQ multiplex PCR, the TCRdb table keeps only in-frame clones and is missing some. The sample records around 140,000 clones, about four fifths being singletons. Sequencing was done on a sample of peripheral blood. These receptors all come from a woman of 80 years or more with acute or convalescent COVID-19.

The chain employs TRBV24-1 and TRBJ2-1; TRBD1 matches 9 bases. The junction had 7 bases not matched to a gene; V was cut back by 12 bases and J by 8 bases. This CDR3 is 12 amino acids long. Germline CDR1 KGHDR, CDR2 SFDVKD. In DNA, the CDR3 is TGTGCCGTACAGGGGGCGCGGGATGAGCAGTTCTTC. Translating gives CAVQGARDEQFF.

The chain uses TRBV30 and TRBJ2-1; TRBD2 might be the D (5 bases). The V gene lost 5 bases and the J gene lost 0 bases, with 11 bases spanning the gap. Germline loops: CDR1 GTSNPN, CDR2 SVGIG (reference sequence). This CDR3 spans 14 amino acids. For the CDR3, the DNA is TGTGCCTGGTCCAGCGGTAGCTCCTACAATGAGCAGTTCTTC. Protein: CAWSSGSSYNEQFF. Full variable domain (outside the CDR3, taken from reference TRBV30 and TRBJ2-1): SQTIHQWPATLVQPVGSPLSLECTVEGTSNPNLYWYRQAAGRGLQLLFYSVGIGQISSEVPQNLSASRPQDRQFILSSKKLLLSDSGFYLCAWSSGSSYNEQFFGPGTRLTVL.

The chain has TRBV21-1 and TRBJ2-7; TRBD2 reflects the table's D call only, with no check against the DNA. TRBV21-1 is listed as a pseudogene. The length of the CDR3 is 14 residues. The CDR3 sequence: CASSTRRGEYEQYF. The CDR3 DNA reads as TGTGCCAGCAGCACTCGCCGTGGGGAGTACGAGCAGTACTTC.

This sequence joins TRBV19 and TRBJ2-7, with D tentatively TRBD2 (6 bases). V was shortened by 3 bases and J by 2 bases, with 11 bases between the two germline ends. From germline, CDR1 is LNHDA and CDR2 SQIVND (reference sequence). The CDR3 runs 14 residues. Here the CDR3 DNA reads TGTGCCAGTAGTATCGAGCGGGCGACCTACGAGCAGTACTTC. This codes for CASSIERATYEQYF.

The chain has TRBV18 and TRBJ1-3; D is undetermined. Trimming left V 2 bases short and J 0 bases short, with 8 bases between. The CDR3 consists of 15 residues. The germline CDR1 and CDR2 sequences are KGHSH and LQKENI. The CDR3: CASSPVGDSGNTIYF. The CDR3 region has the DNA TGTGCCAGCTCACCAGTAGGAGACTCTGGAAACACCATATATTTT. Using reference TRBV18 and TRBJ1-3 for the parts outside the CDR3, the full variable domain is NAGVMQNPRHLVRRRGQEARLRCSPMKGHSHVYWYRQLPEEGLKFMVYLQKENIIDESGMPKERFSAEFPKEGPSILRIQQVVRGDSAAYFCASSPVGDSGNTIYFGEGSWLTVV.

This clone was seen a single time. The chain employs TRBV11-3 and TRBJ1-1; 8 nucleotides match TRBD1. Germline V gene sequence: CDR1 SGHNT, CDR2 YENEEA. This CDR3 spans 13 amino acids. V trimming: 5 bases; J trimming: 6 bases; junction bases outside the gene matches: 5. In nucleotides, the CDR3 is TGTGCCAGCAGCCGACAGGGGTTTCCTGAAGCTTTCTTT. Its translation is CASSRQGFPEAFF. The full variable domain, with the rest looked up from reference TRBV11-3 and TRBJ1-1, is EAGVVQSPRYKIIEKKQPVAFWCNPISGHNTLYWYLQNLGQGPELLIRYENEEAVDDSQLPKDRFSAERLKGVDSTLKIQPAELGDSAVYLCASSRQGFPEAFFGQGTRLTVV.

The chain is built from TRBV5-8 and TRBJ2-1, with 14 bases matching TRBD2. The V and J ends lost 2 bases and 8 bases, in that order; junction bases with no gene match: 6. Germline V gene sequence: CDR1 SGHTS, CDR2 YDEGEE. The CDR3 runs 16 residues. CDR3 coding DNA: TGTGCCAGCAGCTTTGGACTAGCGGGAGGTCTGGATGAGCAGTTCTTC. Amino acids: CASSFGLAGGLDEQFF.

The CDR3 bases are TGTGCCAGCAGTCCACTAGATGAGCAGTTCTTC. Amino acids: CASSPLDEQFF. This rearrangement joins TRBV6-2 or TRBV6-3 to TRBJ2-1; weak D call: TRBD2 (5 bases). The CDR3 is 11 amino acids. Germline CDR1 is MNHEY and CDR2 is SVGEGT. Trimming pared 5 bases from V and 8 bases from J, leaving 7 bases between.

This chain uses TRBV7-9 with TRBJ2-5; tentative D call: TRBD2 (5 bases). Germline CDR1 SEHNR, CDR2 FQNEAQ (reference sequence). This CDR3 region has 13 residues. V lost 0 bases and J 7 bases, leaving 9 bases between the germline ends. The CDR3 region has the DNA TGTGCCAGCAGCTTAGCGGGAGAAGGGACCCAGTACTTC. It specifies CASSLAGEGTQYF.

CDR3 sequence: CAFFRDREGSGELFF. The CDR3 DNA follows: TGTGCCTTTTTCCGGGACAGGGAGGGCTCCGGGGAGCTGTTTTTT. The chain is built from TRBV27 and TRBJ2-2; 9 bases line up with TRBD1. The germline V gene has CDR1 MNHEY and CDR2 SMNVEV (reference sequence). The CDR3 contains 15 residues. The trim removed 11 bases at V and 6 bases at J, leaving 13 bases unmatched.

The gene calls are TRBV5-4 and TRBJ1-1, with no clear D. V lost 1 base, J lost 0 bases, and 10 bases lay in between. The CDR3 contains 15 residues. CDR1 and CDR2 from the germline V gene are SGHNT and YYREEE (reference sequence). In nucleotides, the CDR3 is TGTGCCAGCAGCTTGTTCCCGGAGATGAACACTGAAGCTTTCTTT. Translated, it gives CASSLFPEMNTEAFF.

V gene TRBV27 combines with J gene TRBJ1-5; D may be TRBD1 (5 bases). V was pared by 2 bases and J by 4 bases, with 18 bases between. In germline, CDR1 is MNHEY, CDR2 SMNVEV (reference sequence). The CDR3 is 17 residues long. Here the CDR3 reads CASSLRGGRKGNQPQHF. The CDR3 DNA reads as TGTGCCAGCAGTTTACGTGGTGGGAGGAAGGGGAATCAGCCCCAGCATTTT.

This sequence joins TRBV7-9 and TRBJ1-2; TRBD1 matches at 8 bases. Germline CDR1 reads SEHNR; CDR2 reads FQNEAQ (reference sequence). The V and J ends lost 5 bases and 5 bases, in that order; junction bases with no gene match: 4. The CDR3 length is 13 residues. The DNA for the CDR3 is TGTGCCAGCAGCCCGGACAGGGTATATGGCTACACCTTC. This encodes CASSPDRVYGYTF.

This sequence joins TRBV4-3 and TRBJ2-3, with TRBD2 matching 14 bases. The V segment lost 0 bases and the J segment 4 bases; nucleotides outside the gene matches: 3. The CDR3 loop spans 17 amino acids. CDR1 and CDR2 from the germline V gene are LGHNA and YSLEER. CDR3 region: CASSQDGGLAGADTQYF. Here the CDR3 DNA reads TGCGCCAGCAGCCAAGATGGGGGACTAGCGGGAGCAGATACGCAGTATTTT.

This chain uses TRBV6-5 with TRBJ1-1, with unresolved D. The CDR3 has 12 residues. Trimming removed 6 bases from V and 11 bases from J, with 16 bases in between. The germline V gene has CDR1 MNHEY and CDR2 SVGAGI. CDR3 amino acids: CASSSPVDGAFF. The CDR3 nucleotides are TGTGCCAGCAGCTCCCCGGTAGACGGGGCTTTCTTT.

The chain uses TRBV6-6 and TRBJ2-3; D is perhaps TRBD2 (7 bases). The length of the CDR3 is 13 residues. V was trimmed by 11 bases and J by 2 bases, leaving 14 bases between them. Germline CDR1 reads MNHNY; CDR2 reads SVGAGI (reference sequence). CDR3 nucleotide sequence: TGTGCCGGGGGGGGGCTCGCCACAGATACGCAGTATTTT. The encoded protein is CAGGGLATDTQYF.

DNA of the CDR3: TGTGCCAGCAGTTCCCCCACCAGCTCCTACAATGAGCAGTTCTTC. Its translation is CASSSPTSSYNEQFF. The chain employs TRBV6-6 and TRBJ2-1; D not certain. This CDR3 contains 15 residues. V lost 4 bases to trimming and J lost 0 bases, with 10 bases between them. CDR1 MNHNY and CDR2 SVGAGI come from the germline V gene (reference sequence).

This chain joins TRBV5-1 and TRBJ1-4; D may be TRBD1 (6 bases). The V end was cut by 6 bases, the J end by 2 bases, with 11 bases between. Germline V gene lookup returns CDR1 SGHRS and CDR2 YFSETQ. The CDR3 contains 14 residues. DNA of the CDR3: TGCGCCAGCACCGAACAGGGTACTAATGAAAAACTGTTTTTT. Translation gives CASTEQGTNEKLFF.

V usage is TRBV29-1 and J usage is TRBJ2-6; D is ambiguous. V lost 3 bases and J lost 0, with 3 bases in between. Germline CDR1 and CDR2: SQVTM and ANQGSEA. The CDR3 totals 13 residues. The CDR3 DNA follows: TGCAGCGTTGATAGCTCTGGGGCCAACGTCCTGACTTTC. Protein: CSVDSSGANVLTF.